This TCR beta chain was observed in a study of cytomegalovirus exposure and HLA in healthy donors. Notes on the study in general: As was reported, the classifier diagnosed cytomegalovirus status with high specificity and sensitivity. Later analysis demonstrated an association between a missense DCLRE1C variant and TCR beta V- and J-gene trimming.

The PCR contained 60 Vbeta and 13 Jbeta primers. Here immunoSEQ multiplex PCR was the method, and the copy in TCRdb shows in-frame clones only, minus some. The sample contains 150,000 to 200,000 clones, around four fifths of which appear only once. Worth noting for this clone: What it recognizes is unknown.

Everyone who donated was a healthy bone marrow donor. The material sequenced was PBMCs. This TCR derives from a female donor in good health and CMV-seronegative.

The chain's CDR3 is CASSAQGRHEQYF. CDR3 coding DNA: TGTGCCAGCAGCGCACAGGGAAGGCACGAGCAGTACTTC. This chain links TRBV5-5 with TRBJ2-7; TRBD1 might be the D (6 bases). Germline values: CDR1 SGHKS, CDR2 YYEKEE (reference sequence). CDR3 size: 13 residues. V lost 4 bases and J 5 bases, leaving 13 bases between the germline ends.